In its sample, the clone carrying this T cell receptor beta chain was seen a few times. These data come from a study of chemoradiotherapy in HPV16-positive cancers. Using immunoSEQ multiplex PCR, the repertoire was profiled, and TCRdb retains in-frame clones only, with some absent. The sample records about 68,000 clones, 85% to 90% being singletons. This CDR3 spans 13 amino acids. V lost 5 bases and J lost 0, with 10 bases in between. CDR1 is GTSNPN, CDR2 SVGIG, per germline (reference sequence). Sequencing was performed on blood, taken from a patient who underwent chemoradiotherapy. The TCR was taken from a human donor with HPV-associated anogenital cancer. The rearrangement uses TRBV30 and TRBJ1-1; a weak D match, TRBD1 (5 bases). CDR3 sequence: CAWRQRMNTEAFF. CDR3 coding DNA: TGTGCCTGGCGACAGCGAATGAACACTGAAGCTTTCTTT. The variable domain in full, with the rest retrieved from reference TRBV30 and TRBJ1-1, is SQTIHQWPATLVQPVGSPLSLECTVEGTSNPNLYWYRQAAGRGLQLLFYSVGIGQISSEVPQNLSASRPQDRQFILSSKKLLLSDSGFYLCAWRQRMNTEAFFGQGTRLTVV.